Following are 14 T cell receptor beta chains from one sample sequenced in a study of tumor-infiltrating lymphocytes in primary liver carcinoma. A constant-region primer served to make TCR beta cDNA from roughly 460 ng total RNA. Libraries of TCR beta came from three nested multiplex PCR rounds with slightly modified ARM-PCR. TRBV1-TRBV30 forward primers paired with a C-beta reverse primer drove the first two PCR rounds, 10 cycles each. TCRdb analysed the multiplex PCR reads with MiXCR anew, one entry per CDR3 protein. The table shows approximately 340,000 distinct CDR3 sequences, with approximately 64% occurring only once. For blood RNA, unsorted whole blood served as the source, and germline DNA was extracted too. Material for sequencing was peripheral blood. The receptors derive from a man aged 40-50 years with primary liver carcinoma and hepatitis B virus infection.

With regard to this clonotype: A much larger clone differs by one base, so this may be a read error. J is TRBJ2-7 and V is TRBV6-5; a weak D match, TRBD1 (5 bases). Germline V gene lookup returns CDR1 MNHEY and CDR2 SVGAGI. This CDR3 spans 15 amino acids. The chain's CDR3 is CASSYSFETAYGQYF. CDR3 DNA sequence: TGTGCCAGCAGTTACTCGTTTGAGACAGCCTACGGGCAGTACTTC.

Notes on this clonotype: Because the CDR3 is missing its conserved closing phenylalanine or tryptophan, this is likely a read error. The rearrangement uses TRBV4-1 and TRBJ1-6, with 8 bases that match TRBD1. The CDR3 has 17 amino acids. The V gene end was trimmed by 1 base and the J gene end by 7 bases; junction bases not matched to a gene: 9. CDR1 and CDR2 (germline): MGHRA, YSYEKL. Here the CDR3 DNA reads TGCGCCAGCAGCCAAGGGACAGGGAAATATCGAAATTCACCCCTCCACCTT. It is translated as CASSQGTGKYRNSPLHL.

Remarks on this clonotype: This sequence may be a read error, since a much larger clone differs from it by one base. This CDR3 fails to terminate in the conserved phenylalanine or tryptophan, so it likely reflects a read error. The rearrangement uses TRBV7-9 and TRBJ2-5; maybe TRBD2 (5 bases). CDR1 SEHNR and CDR2 FQNEAQ come from the germline V gene (reference sequence). Between the trimmed V and J ends, which lost 7 bases and 0 bases, there was a span of 12 bases. The CDR3 covers 14 residues. DNA of the CDR3: TGTGCCAGCACCCGAAAGGAGGACCAAGAGACCCAGTACTTA. Its translation: CASTRKEDQETQYL.

As for this clonotype: A much larger clone differs from this one at a single base, so this may be a read error. This chain joins TRBV12-3 or TRBV12-4 and TRBJ1-1; D might be TRBD1 (5 bases). CDR3 length: 14 amino acids. The CDR3 is CVSSYGGEGTEAFF. The CDR3 nucleotides read TGTGTCAGCAGTTATGGGGGGGAAGGCACTGAAGCTTTCTTT.

This chain connects TRBV28 to TRBJ1-3, with no clear D. The CDR3 totals 14 residues. Between the trimmed V and J ends, which lost 1 base and 0 bases, there was a span of 4 bases. Germline V gene data show CDR1 as MDHEN and CDR2 as SYDVKM. CDR3 DNA sequence: TGTGCCAGCAGTTTATCGCCCTCTGGAAACACCATATATTTT. It encodes CASSLSPSGNTIYF.

Details on this clonotype: Possible read error: a much larger clone is one base away. The J gene is TRBJ2-1, the V gene TRBV7-9, with 12 bases lining up with TRBD2. The CDR3 sequence is 16 residues long. Germline CDR1 is SEHNR and CDR2 is FQNEAQ (reference sequence). The DNA for the CDR3 is TGTGTCAGCAGTTCCCTAGCGGGAGGGCCCTACAATGAGCAGTTCTTC. It specifies CVSSSLAGGPYNEQFF.

This rearrangement joins TRBV28 to TRBJ2-3; perhaps TRBD2 as D (5 bases). CDR1 MDHEN and CDR2 SYDVKM come from the germline V gene. The CDR3 extends over 16 amino acids. The V gene lost 2 bases and the J gene lost 5 bases, with 17 bases spanning the gap. The chain's CDR3 is CASSLTSGSWGDTQYF. The CDR3 DNA reads as TGTGCCAGCAGTTTAACGAGCGGAAGTTGGGGAGATACGCAGTATTTT.

With respect to this clonotype: Being one base from a much bigger clone, this may be a read error. The V gene is TRBV12-3 or TRBV12-4, the J gene TRBJ1-1, with D maybe TRBD1 (5 bases). The CDR3 length is 14 residues. The CDR3 sequence: CASSLDSLNTETFF. The CDR3 bases are TGTGCCAGCAGTCTCGACAGCTTGAACACTGAAACTTTCTTT.

About this clonotype itself: Germline is not matched at one junction end, which may reflect a read error. In DNA, the CDR3 is TGTGCCATCAGCTTAGGGGGACTAGCGACGGATACGCAGTATTTT. Its protein is CAISLGGLATDTQYF. V and J are TRBV11-2 and TRBJ2-3; 10 bases match TRBD2. Per the germline V gene, CDR1 is SGHAT and CDR2 is FQNNGV. The CDR3 totals 15 residues.

This clonotype has a single count. The junction shows a germline mismatch at one end, possibly a read error. V and J are TRBV11-2 and TRBJ2-1, with D tentatively TRBD1 (6 bases). The CDR3 loop spans 15 amino acids. Germline-derived CDR1 and CDR2 are SGHAT and FQNNGV. In DNA form, the CDR3 reads TGTGCCAGCAGCCCGGGTGCTACAGGGTCGAATGATCAGTTCTTC. Translating gives CASSPGATGSNDQFF.

Comment on this clonotype: The missing conserved phenylalanine or tryptophan at the end of this CDR3 makes a read error likely. The rearrangement uses TRBV11-2 and TRBJ2-7, with 7 bases matching TRBD2. After removal of 7 bases from V and 3 bases from J, the junction contained 6 bases not matched to a gene. Looked up from germline, CDR1 is SGHAT and CDR2 is FQNNGV. CDR3 length: 13 amino acids. CDR3 protein: CASTEGLLYEQYL. As DNA, the CDR3 is TGTGCCAGCACCGAGGGACTACTCTACGAGCAGTACTTG.

The chain employs TRBV7-8 and TRBJ1-1, with a tentative D call TRBD1 (6 bases). Germline loops: CDR1 SGHVS, CDR2 FQNEAQ. CDR3 length equals 17 residues. V was clipped by 0 bases and J by 4 bases, with 18 bases between them. The CDR3 sequence is CASSLALGTTLGTEAFF. In DNA form, the CDR3 reads TGTGCCAGCAGCTTAGCGCTTGGGACAACTTTGGGCACTGAAGCTTTCTTT.

Worth noting for this clonotype: The germline gene is not matched at one end of the junction; a read error may be the cause. The rearrangement uses TRBV6-6 and TRBJ2-5; D is undetermined. Germline CDR1 reads MNHNY; CDR2 reads SVGAGI (reference sequence). This CDR3 contains 14 residues. Here the CDR3 reads CASTYGWCGETQYF. The DNA of the CDR3 is TGTGCCAGCACTTACGGTTGGTGTGGCGAGACCCAGTACTTC.

A word on this clonotype: Because it lacks the conserved phenylalanine or tryptophan at the end, this CDR3 is likely a read error. The DNA is omitted, as the CDR3 cannot be located on it reliably, and the CDR3 follows TCRdb's listing. The V call is TRBV4-3, the J call TRBJ2-2; TRBD1 is taken as the D call from the table, unchecked against the DNA. Germline CDR1 LGHNA, CDR2 YSLEER. The CDR3 contains 15 residues when both ends are counted. The CDR3 sequence: CASSQESGVNGELFS.